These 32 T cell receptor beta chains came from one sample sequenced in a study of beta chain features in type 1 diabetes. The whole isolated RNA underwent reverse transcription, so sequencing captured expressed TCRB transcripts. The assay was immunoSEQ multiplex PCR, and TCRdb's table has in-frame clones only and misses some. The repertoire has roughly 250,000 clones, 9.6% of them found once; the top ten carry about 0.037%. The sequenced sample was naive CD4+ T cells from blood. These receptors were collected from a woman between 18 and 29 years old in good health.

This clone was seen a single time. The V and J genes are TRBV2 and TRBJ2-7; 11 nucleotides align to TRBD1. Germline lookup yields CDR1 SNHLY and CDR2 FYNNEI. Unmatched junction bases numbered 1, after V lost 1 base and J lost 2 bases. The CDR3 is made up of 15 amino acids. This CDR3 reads CASSEGGQGAYEQYF. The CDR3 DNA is TGTGCCAGCAGTGAAGGGGGACAGGGGGCCTACGAGCAGTACTTC.

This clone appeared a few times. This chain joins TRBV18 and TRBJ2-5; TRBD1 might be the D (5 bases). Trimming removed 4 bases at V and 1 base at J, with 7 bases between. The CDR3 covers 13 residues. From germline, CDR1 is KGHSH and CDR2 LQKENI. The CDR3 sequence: CASSRQSQETQYF. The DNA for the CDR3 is TGTGCCAGCTCACGACAGTCCCAAGAGACCCAGTACTTC. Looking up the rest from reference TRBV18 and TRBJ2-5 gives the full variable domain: NAGVMQNPRHLVRRRGQEARLRCSPMKGHSHVYWYRQLPEEGLKFMVYLQKENIIDESGMPKERFSAEFPKEGPSILRIQQVVRGDSAAYFCASSRQSQETQYFGPGTRLLVL.

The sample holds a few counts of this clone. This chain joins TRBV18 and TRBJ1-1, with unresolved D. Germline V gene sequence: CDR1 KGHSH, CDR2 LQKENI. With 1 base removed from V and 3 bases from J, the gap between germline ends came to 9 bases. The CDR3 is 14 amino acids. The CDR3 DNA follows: TGTGCCAGCTCACCACAGCCGGGATACACTGAAGCTTTCTTT. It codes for CASSPQPGYTEAFF.

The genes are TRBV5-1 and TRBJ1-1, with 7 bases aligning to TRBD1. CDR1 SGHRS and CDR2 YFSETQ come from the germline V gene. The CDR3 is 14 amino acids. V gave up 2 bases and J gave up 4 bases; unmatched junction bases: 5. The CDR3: CASSLGGQATEAFF. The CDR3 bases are TGCGCCAGCAGCTTAGGGGGCCAGGCCACTGAAGCTTTCTTT.

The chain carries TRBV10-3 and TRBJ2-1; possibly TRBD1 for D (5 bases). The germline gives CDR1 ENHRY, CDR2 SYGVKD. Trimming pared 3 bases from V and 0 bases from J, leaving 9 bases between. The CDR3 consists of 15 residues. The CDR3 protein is CAISEDRSSYNEQFF. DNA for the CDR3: TGTGCCATCAGTGAAGACAGAAGCTCCTACAATGAGCAGTTCTTC.

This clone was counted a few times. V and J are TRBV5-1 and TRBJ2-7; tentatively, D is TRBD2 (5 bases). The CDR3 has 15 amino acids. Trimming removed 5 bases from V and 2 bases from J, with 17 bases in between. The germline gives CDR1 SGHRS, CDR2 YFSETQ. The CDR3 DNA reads TGCGCCAGCAGTTCGCTCGGGGAGTGGGCCTACGAGCAGTACTTC. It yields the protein CASSSLGEWAYEQYF.

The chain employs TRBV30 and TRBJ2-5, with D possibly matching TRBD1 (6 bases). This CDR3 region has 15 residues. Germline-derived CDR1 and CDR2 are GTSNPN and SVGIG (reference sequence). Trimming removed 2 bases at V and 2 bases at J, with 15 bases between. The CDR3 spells CAWSPLGQPQETQYF. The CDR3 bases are TGTGCCTGGAGTCCCCTTGGACAGCCACAAGAGACCCAGTACTTC.

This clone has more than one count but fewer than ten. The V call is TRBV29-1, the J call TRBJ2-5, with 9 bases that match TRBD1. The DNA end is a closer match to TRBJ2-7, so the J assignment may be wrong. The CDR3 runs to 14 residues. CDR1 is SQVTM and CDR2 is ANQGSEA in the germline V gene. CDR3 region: CSVEIRQGVGEQYF. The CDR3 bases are TGCAGCGTTGAAATTCGACAGGGGGTGGGCGAGCAGTACTTC.

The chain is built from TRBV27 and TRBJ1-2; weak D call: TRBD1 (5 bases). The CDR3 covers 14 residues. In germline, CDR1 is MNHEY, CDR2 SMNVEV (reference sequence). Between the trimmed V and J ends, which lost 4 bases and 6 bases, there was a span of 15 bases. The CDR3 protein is CASSSRRAPNGYTF. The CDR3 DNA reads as TGTGCCAGCAGTTCGCGCAGGGCCCCCAATGGCTACACCTTC.

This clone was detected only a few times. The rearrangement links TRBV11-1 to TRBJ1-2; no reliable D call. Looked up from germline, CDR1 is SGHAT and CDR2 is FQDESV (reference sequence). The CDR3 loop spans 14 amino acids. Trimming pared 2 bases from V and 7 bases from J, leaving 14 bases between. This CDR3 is CASSLRPGSGGYTF. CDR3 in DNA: TGTGCCAGCAGCTTACGTCCGGGTTCTGGTGGCTACACCTTC.

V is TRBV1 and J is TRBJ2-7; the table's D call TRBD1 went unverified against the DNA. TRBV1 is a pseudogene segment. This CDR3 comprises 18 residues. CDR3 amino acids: CTSSQGGWDRIRSYEQYF. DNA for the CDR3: TGCACCAGCAGCCAAGGAGGGTGGGACAGGATCCGCTCCTACGAGCAGTACTTC.

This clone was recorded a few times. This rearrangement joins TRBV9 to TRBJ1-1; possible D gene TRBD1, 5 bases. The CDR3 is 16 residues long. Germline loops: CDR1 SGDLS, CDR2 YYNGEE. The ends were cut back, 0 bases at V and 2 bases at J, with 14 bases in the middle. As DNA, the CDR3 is TGTGCCAGCAGCGTAGGGGCAGGGCTGTTTAACACTGAAGCTTTCTTT. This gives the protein CASSVGAGLFNTEAFF.

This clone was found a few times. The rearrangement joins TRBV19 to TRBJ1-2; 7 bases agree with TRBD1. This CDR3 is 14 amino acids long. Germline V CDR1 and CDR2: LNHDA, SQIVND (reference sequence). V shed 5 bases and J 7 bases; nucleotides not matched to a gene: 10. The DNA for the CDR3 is TGTGCCAGTAGTGCCTCCGGGACAGTTCCTGGCTACACCTTC. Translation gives CASSASGTVPGYTF.

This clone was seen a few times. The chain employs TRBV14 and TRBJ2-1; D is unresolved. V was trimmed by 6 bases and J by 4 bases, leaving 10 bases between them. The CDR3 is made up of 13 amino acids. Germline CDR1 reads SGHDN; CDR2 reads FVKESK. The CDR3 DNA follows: TGTGCCAGCAGGCGCAATCTTTACAATGAGCAGTTCTTC. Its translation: CASRRNLYNEQFF.

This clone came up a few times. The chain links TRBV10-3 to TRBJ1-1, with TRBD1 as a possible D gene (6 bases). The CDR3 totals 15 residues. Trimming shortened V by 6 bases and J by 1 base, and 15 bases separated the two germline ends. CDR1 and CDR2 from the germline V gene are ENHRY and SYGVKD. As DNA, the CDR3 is TGTGCCATCAGCTGGGCCGGGACACGGAACACTGAAGCTTTCTTT. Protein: CAISWAGTRNTEAFF.

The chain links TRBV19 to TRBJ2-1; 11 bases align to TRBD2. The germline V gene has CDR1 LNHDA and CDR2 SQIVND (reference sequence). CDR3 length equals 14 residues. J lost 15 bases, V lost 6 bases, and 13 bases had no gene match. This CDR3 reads CASSPGLAVGGRFF. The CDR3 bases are TGTGCCAGTAGCCCGGGACTAGCGGTAGGAGGCCGGTTCTTC.

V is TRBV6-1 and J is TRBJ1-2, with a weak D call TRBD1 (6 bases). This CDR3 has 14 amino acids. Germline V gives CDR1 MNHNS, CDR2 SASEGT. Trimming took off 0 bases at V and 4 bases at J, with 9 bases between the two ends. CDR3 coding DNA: TGTGCCAGCAGTGAAGCGGCCAGGGGCTATGGCTACACCTTC. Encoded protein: CASSEAARGYGYTF.

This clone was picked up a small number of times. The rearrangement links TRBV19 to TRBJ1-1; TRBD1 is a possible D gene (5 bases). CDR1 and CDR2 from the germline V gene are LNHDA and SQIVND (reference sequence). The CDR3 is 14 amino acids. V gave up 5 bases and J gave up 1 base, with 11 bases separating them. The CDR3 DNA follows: TGTGCCAGTAGTCCATTACAGGAGAACACTGAAGCTTTCTTT. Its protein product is CASSPLQENTEAFF.

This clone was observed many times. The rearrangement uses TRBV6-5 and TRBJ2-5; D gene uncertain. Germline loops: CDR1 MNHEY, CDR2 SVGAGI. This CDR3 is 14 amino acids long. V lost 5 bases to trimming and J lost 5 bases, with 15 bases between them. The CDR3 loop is CASSRLPVGETQYF. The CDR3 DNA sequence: TGTGCCAGCAGTAGGCTTCCTGTCGGGGAGACCCAGTACTTC.

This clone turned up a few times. This CDR3 reads CASSPPNPGSKETQYF. CDR3 bases: TGTGCCAGCTCACCCCCAAATCCGGGATCCAAAGAGACCCAGTACTTC. The V and J genes are TRBV18 and TRBJ2-5, with D maybe TRBD2 (5 bases). Germline V gives CDR1 KGHSH, CDR2 LQKENI. V lost 3 bases to trimming and J lost 3 bases, with 17 bases between them. This CDR3 spans 16 amino acids.

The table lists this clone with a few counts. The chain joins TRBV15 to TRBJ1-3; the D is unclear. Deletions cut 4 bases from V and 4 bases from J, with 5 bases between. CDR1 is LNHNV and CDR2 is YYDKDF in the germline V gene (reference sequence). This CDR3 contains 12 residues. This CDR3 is CATSTSGNTIYF. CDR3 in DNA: TGTGCCACCAGCACGAGCGGAAACACCATATATTTT.

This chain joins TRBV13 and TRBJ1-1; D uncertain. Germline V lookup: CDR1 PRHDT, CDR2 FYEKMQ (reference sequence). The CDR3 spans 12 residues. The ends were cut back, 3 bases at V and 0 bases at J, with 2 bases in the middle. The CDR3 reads CASSFVNTEAFF. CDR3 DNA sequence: TGTGCCAGCAGCTTCGTGAACACTGAAGCTTTCTTT.

As DNA, the CDR3 is TGCAGCATCCCTCGAGGAGACAGGGCTGGAGCTTTCTTT. Translating it yields CSIPRGDRAGAFF. The chain employs TRBV29-1 and TRBJ1-1, with TRBD1 matching 7 bases. The CDR3 length is 13 residues. The V segment lost 8 bases and the J segment 10 bases; nucleotides outside the gene matches: 16. Looked up from germline, CDR1 is SQVTM and CDR2 is ANQGSEA.

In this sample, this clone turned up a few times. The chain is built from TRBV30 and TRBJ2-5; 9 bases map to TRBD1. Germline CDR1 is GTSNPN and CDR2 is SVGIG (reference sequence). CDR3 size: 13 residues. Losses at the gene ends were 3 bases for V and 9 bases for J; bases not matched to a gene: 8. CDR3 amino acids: CAWSPGQGGSQYF. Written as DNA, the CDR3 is TGTGCCTGGAGCCCGGGACAGGGCGGCTCCCAGTACTTC.

CDR3 DNA: TGTGCCAGCAGCTGGACAGGGGTGGCCGGGGAGCTGTTTTTT. Translation gives CASSWTGVAGELFF. The chain links TRBV7-3 to TRBJ2-2, with TRBD1 identical over 9 bases. V lost 4 bases and J lost 6; bases outside the gene matches: 3. Germline assignment: CDR1 SGHTA and CDR2 FQGTGA. The CDR3 runs 14 residues.

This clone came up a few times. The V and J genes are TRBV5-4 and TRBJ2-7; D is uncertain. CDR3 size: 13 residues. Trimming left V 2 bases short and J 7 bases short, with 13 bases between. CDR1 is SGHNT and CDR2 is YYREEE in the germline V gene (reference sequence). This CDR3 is CASSFVGTDEQYF. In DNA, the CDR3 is TGTGCCAGCAGCTTCGTGGGCACGGATGAGCAGTACTTC.

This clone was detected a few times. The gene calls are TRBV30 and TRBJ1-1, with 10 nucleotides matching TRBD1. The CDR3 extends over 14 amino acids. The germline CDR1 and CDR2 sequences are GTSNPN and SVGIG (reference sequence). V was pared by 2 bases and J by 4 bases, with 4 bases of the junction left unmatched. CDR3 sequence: CAWSRDRGGTEAFF. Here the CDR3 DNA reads TGTGCCTGGAGTCGGGACAGGGGAGGCACTGAAGCTTTCTTT.

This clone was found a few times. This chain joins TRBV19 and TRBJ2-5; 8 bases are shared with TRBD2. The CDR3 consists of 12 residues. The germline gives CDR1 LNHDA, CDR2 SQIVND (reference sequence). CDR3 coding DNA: TGTGCTAGCGGGGTAACTCAAGAGACCCAGTACTTC. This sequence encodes CASGVTQETQYF.

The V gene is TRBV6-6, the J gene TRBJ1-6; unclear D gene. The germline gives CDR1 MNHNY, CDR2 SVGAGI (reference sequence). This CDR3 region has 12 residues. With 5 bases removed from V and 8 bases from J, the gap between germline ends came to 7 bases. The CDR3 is CASSTTDSPLHF. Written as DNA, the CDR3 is TGTGCCAGCAGTACCACAGATTCACCCCTCCACTTT.

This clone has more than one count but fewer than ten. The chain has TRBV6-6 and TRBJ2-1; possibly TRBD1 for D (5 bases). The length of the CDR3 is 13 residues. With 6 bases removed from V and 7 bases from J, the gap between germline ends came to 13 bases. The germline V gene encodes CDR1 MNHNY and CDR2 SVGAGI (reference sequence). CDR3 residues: CASSPTDSNEQFF. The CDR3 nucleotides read TGTGCCAGCAGCCCCACCGACAGTAATGAGCAGTTCTTC.

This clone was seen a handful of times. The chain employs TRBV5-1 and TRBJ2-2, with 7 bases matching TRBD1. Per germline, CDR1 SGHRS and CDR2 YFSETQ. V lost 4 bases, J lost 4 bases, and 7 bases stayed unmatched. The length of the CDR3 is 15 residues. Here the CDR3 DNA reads TGCGCCAGCAGCCATGGGACAGTGGGCACCGGGGAGCTGTTTTTT. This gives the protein CASSHGTVGTGELFF.

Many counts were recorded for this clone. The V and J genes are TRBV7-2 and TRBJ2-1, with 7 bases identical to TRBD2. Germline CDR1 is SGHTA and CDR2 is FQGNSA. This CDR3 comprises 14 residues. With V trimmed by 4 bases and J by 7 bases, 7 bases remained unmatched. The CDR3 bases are TGTGCCAGCAGCTACTGGACTAGAGCAAATGAGCAGTTCTTC. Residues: CASSYWTRANEQFF.